What follows are 28 T cell receptor beta chains derived from one specimen sequenced in a study of shared clonotypes between healthy human individuals (dated by TCRdb to about 2020). Library preparation employed the immunoSEQ multiplex PCR assay. TCRdb stores this immuneACCESS table with in-frame sequences only. Part of the clones is absent; in the studies checked, under half of the shortfall reflects unresolved V genes, and no reason is known for the rest. A total of about 1 million clones appear in this sample, about 76% of them only once. Of the sample, approximately 1.5% falls within the top ten clones. Sequenced sample: memory CD4+ T cells sorted from blood. This specimen's cell subset or site label, interpreted: CD45RA-negative fraction. The receptor set was obtained from a young man in good health.

The V gene is TRBV12-5, the J gene TRBJ1-6; 7 bases fit TRBD1. This CDR3 spans 14 amino acids. Germline V lookup: CDR1 LGHNT, CDR2 FRNRAP. Trimming removed 1 base from V and 7 bases from J; junction bases left unmatched: 1. Written as DNA, the CDR3 is TGTGCTAGTGGTTTGGGGGACAGAAATTCACCCCTCCACTTT. Amino acid sequence: CASGLGDRNSPLHF.

V is TRBV6-5 and J is TRBJ2-7; possible D gene TRBD1, 6 bases. CDR3 length: 12 amino acids. CDR1 is MNHEY, CDR2 SVGAGI, per germline. Between the trimmed V and J ends, which lost 6 bases and 3 bases, there was a span of 9 bases. This CDR3 is CASRTGFYEQYF. CDR3 DNA: TGTGCCAGCAGAACAGGGTTCTACGAGCAGTACTTC.

V is TRBV5-6 and J is TRBJ1-5; maybe TRBD1 (6 bases). CDR3 length: 14 amino acids. Germline V gives CDR1 SGHDT, CDR2 YYEEEE. The V end lost 2 bases, the J end lost 4 bases, and 10 bases lay between the germline ends. The CDR3: CASSFSGVNQPQHF. The DNA for the CDR3 is TGTGCCAGCAGCTTCTCAGGGGTGAATCAGCCCCAGCATTTT.

The chain uses TRBV5-6 and TRBJ2-1; possibly TRBD2 for D (6 bases). The germline V gene encodes CDR1 SGHDT and CDR2 YYEEEE. Trimming shortened V by 4 bases and J by 7 bases, and 12 bases separated the two germline ends. This CDR3 is built from 13 residues. The CDR3 region is CASSPAGGNEQFF. The CDR3 DNA reads TGTGCCAGCAGCCCCGCTGGAGGGAATGAGCAGTTCTTC.

This chain joins TRBV27 and TRBJ2-5, with 9 bases fitting TRBD1. Germline CDR1 reads MNHEY; CDR2 reads SMNVEV (reference sequence). The CDR3 is 16 residues long. The ends lost 6 bases at V and 5 bases at J; junction bases unmatched: 13. The chain's CDR3 is CASSPGTGNTRETQYF. The DNA of the CDR3 is TGTGCCAGCAGCCCCGGGACAGGGAACACCCGGGAGACCCAGTACTTC.

As concerns this clone: This sample also contains other DNA sequences that code for the same CDR3. The CDR3 nucleotides read TGTGCCAGCTCACCAGCCGGCAATCAGCCCCAGCATTTT. The encoded protein is CASSPAGNQPQHF. V gene TRBV18 combines with J gene TRBJ1-5; D is ambiguous. Trimming took off 2 bases at V and 2 bases at J, with 4 bases between the two ends. Germline V gives CDR1 KGHSH, CDR2 LQKENI. This CDR3 spans 13 amino acids.

CDR3 sequence reads: CASGIGGDYNEQFF. The CDR3 nucleotides are TGTGCCAGCGGGATCGGTGGGGACTACAATGAGCAGTTCTTC. The V gene is TRBV2, the J gene TRBJ2-1, with D unclear. Looked up from germline, CDR1 is SNHLY and CDR2 is FYNNEI. The CDR3 contains 14 residues. V dropped 8 bases and J dropped 3 bases, with 14 bases sitting between them.

This clone was seen more than once but under ten times. The chain combines TRBV30 with TRBJ1-3; no definite D call. Germline V gene sequence: CDR1 GTSNPN, CDR2 SVGIG (reference sequence). The CDR3 loop spans 15 amino acids. V was cut by 3 bases and J by 7 bases, with 19 bases left in between. This CDR3 reads CAWSAGQAQGNTIYF. The CDR3, as DNA: TGTGCCTGGAGCGCCGGGCAGGCTCAAGGGAACACCATATATTTT. The full variable domain, with the rest looked up from reference TRBV30 and TRBJ1-3, is SQTIHQWPATLVQPVGSPLSLECTVEGTSNPNLYWYRQAAGRGLQLLFYSVGIGQISSEVPQNLSASRPQDRQFILSSKKLLLSDSGFYLCAWSAGQAQGNTIYFGEGSWLTVV.

This clone was counted only a few times. The V gene is TRBV5-1, the J gene TRBJ2-4, with D possibly being TRBD1 (5 bases). The germline gives CDR1 SGHRS, CDR2 YFSETQ. V dropped 0 bases and J dropped 15 bases, with 13 bases sitting between them. This CDR3 comprises 12 residues. Written as DNA, the CDR3 is TGCGCCAGCAGCTTGGAGCGCAGGGTGTGGTACTTC. This encodes CASSLERRVWYF.

J is TRBJ2-5 and V is TRBV10-3; D not resolved. Germline assignment: CDR1 ENHRY and CDR2 SYGVKD. The CDR3 has 13 amino acids. V shed 4 bases and J shed 3 bases, with 9 bases lying between them. The CDR3 sequence: CAISAVWKETQYF. As DNA, the CDR3 is TGTGCCATCAGTGCGGTCTGGAAAGAGACCCAGTACTTC.

The J gene is TRBJ2-5, the V gene TRBV11-2; D gene uncertain. Germline V gene lookup returns CDR1 SGHAT and CDR2 FQNNGV. V lost 2 bases, J lost 3 bases, and 16 bases lay in between. The CDR3 runs 16 residues. CDR3 sequence: CASSLSYGAIKETQYF. The CDR3 coding sequence is TGTGCCAGCAGCTTAAGTTATGGTGCTATTAAAGAGACCCAGTACTTC.

This clone has only a few counts. The chain employs TRBV28 and TRBJ1-6; D is undetermined. Trimming took off 5 bases at V and 10 bases at J, with 21 bases between the two ends. The CDR3 consists of 16 residues. Looked up from germline, CDR1 is MDHEN and CDR2 is SYDVKM. The CDR3: CASSLARMGSSSPLHF. The DNA for the CDR3 is TGTGCCAGCAGTCTTGCGAGGATGGGGAGTAGCTCACCCCTCCACTTT.

This rearrangement joins TRBV5-1 to TRBJ2-1, with 13 positions matching TRBD2. CDR3 length equals 15 residues. Germline CDR1 SGHRS, CDR2 YFSETQ. J gave up 4 bases and V 4 bases, and 2 bases lay outside the gene matches. The CDR3 nucleotides read TGCGCCAGCAGCCAACTAGCGGGGGGGTACAATGAGCAGTTCTTC. It is translated as CASSQLAGGYNEQFF.

V and J are TRBV10-1 and TRBJ1-1; no definite D call. The germline CDR1 and CDR2 sequences are WNHNN and SYGVQD (reference sequence). Between the trimmed V and J ends, which lost 4 bases and 0 bases, there was a span of 6 bases. The length of the CDR3 is 13 residues. This CDR3 is CASSANLNTEAFF. CDR3 sequence (DNA): TGCGCCAGCAGTGCTAACTTGAACACTGAAGCTTTCTTT.

With respect to this clone: The sample holds other DNA sequences that translate to the same CDR3. This rearrangement joins TRBV19 to TRBJ2-2, with unresolved D. With 2 bases removed from V and 5 bases from J, the gap between germline ends came to 6 bases. The CDR3 length is 13 residues. In germline, CDR1 is LNHDA, CDR2 SQIVND (reference sequence). The CDR3 DNA reads TGTGCCAGTAGTATAAGGGTAACCGGGGAGCTGTTTTTT. The encoded protein is CASSIRVTGELFF. Full variable domain (rest looked up from reference TRBV19 and TRBJ2-2): DGGITQSPKYLFRKEGQNVTLSCEQNLNHDAMYWYRQDPGQGLRLIYYSQIVNDFQKGDIAEGYSVSREKKESFPLTVTSAQKNPTAFYLCASSIRVTGELFFGEGSRLTVL.

A remark on this clone: Other DNA sequences in the same sample also yield this CDR3. V usage is TRBV18 and J usage is TRBJ2-7; D could derive from TRBD1 or TRBD2 (5 bases each). Germline CDR1 reads KGHSH; CDR2 reads LQKENI. This CDR3 is 14 amino acids long. V was pared by 3 bases and J by 0 bases, with 9 bases between. CDR3 nucleotide sequence: TGTGCCAGCTCACCGGGACGGCTCTCCTACGAGCAGTACTTC. Protein product: CASSPGRLSYEQYF.

The chain joins TRBV6-1 to TRBJ2-7, with D possibly being TRBD1 or TRBD2 (5 bases each). In germline, CDR1 is MNHNS, CDR2 SASEGT. Trimming took off 7 bases at V and 2 bases at J, with 12 bases between the two ends. The CDR3 contains 13 residues. The CDR3 region has the DNA TGTGCCAGCATTGGTGAGGGACCCTACGAGCAGTACTTC. Amino acid sequence: CASIGEGPYEQYF.

The chain has TRBV6-7 and TRBJ2-7, with no clear D. TRBV6-7 is assigned to the ORF class and has an uncertain function. V was cut by 0 bases and J by 5 bases, with 2 bases left in between. The CDR3 sequence is 11 residues long. CDR3 sequence (DNA): TGTGCCAGCAGTTACTCTAACGAGCAGTACTTC. Its protein product is CASSYSNEQYF.

The chain couples TRBV19 to TRBJ2-6, with D possibly matching TRBD1 (5 bases). The germline V gene encodes CDR1 LNHDA and CDR2 SQIVND (reference sequence). The CDR3 consists of 16 residues. V lost 5 bases, J lost 0 bases, and 11 bases lay in between. Here the CDR3 reads CASSVGQASGANVLTF. DNA of the CDR3: TGTGCCAGTAGTGTTGGACAAGCCTCTGGGGCCAACGTCCTGACTTTC. Variable domain in full (rest from reference TRBV19 and TRBJ2-6): DGGITQSPKYLFRKEGQNVTLSCEQNLNHDAMYWYRQDPGQGLRLIYYSQIVNDFQKGDIAEGYSVSREKKESFPLTVTSAQKNPTAFYLCASSVGQASGANVLTFGAGSRLTVL.

The V gene is TRBV19, the J gene TRBJ1-1; D is unclear. This CDR3 has 12 amino acids. Trimming shortened V by 6 bases and J by 4 bases, and 9 bases separated the two germline ends. Germline V gives CDR1 LNHDA, CDR2 SQIVND (reference sequence). Here the CDR3 reads CASRRAITEAFF. The DNA for the CDR3 is TGTGCCAGTAGGAGGGCTATCACTGAAGCTTTCTTT.

As to this clone: Other DNA sequences of this sample code for an identical CDR3. This sequence joins TRBV19 and TRBJ2-3; TRBD2 aligns across 7 bases. Germline CDR1 LNHDA, CDR2 SQIVND (reference sequence). V shed 3 bases and J 3 bases; nucleotides not matched to a gene: 0. The length of the CDR3 is 13 residues. The CDR3 here is CASSIGGTDTQYF. CDR3 nucleotide sequence: TGTGCCAGTAGTATCGGGGGGACAGATACGCAGTATTTT.

The V call is TRBV6-4, the J call TRBJ1-5; perhaps TRBD1 as D (6 bases). The CDR3 runs 15 residues. Germline V gene lookup returns CDR1 MRHNA and CDR2 SNTAGT. V lost 0 bases, J lost 6 bases, and 12 bases lay in between. The CDR3 spells CASSDSRGIFQPQHF. DNA for the CDR3: TGTGCCAGCAGTGACTCGAGGGGGATATTTCAGCCCCAGCATTTT.

This clone occurred once. J is TRBJ2-1 and V is TRBV7-8; 10 nucleotides align to TRBD2. CDR3 size: 17 residues. Looked up from germline, CDR1 is SGHVS and CDR2 is FQNEAQ. J lost 8 bases, V lost 1 base, and 11 bases had no gene match. The CDR3, as DNA: TGTGCCAGCAGCTTAGGTTGGTCTAGCGGGAGATCCCATGAGCAGTTCTTC. As protein: CASSLGWSSGRSHEQFF.

The rearrangement links TRBV28 to TRBJ1-3; TRBD1 might be the D (6 bases). The CDR3 totals 13 residues. The germline V gene encodes CDR1 MDHEN and CDR2 SYDVKM. Trimming removed 8 bases from V and 4 bases from J, with 12 bases in between. The CDR3 nucleotides are TGTGCCAGCGGCACAGGGAACGGAAACACCATATATTTT. Amino acid sequence: CASGTGNGNTIYF.

V is TRBV5-8 and J is TRBJ2-7; 11 bases are shared with TRBD2. CDR3 length equals 15 residues. Germline V gives CDR1 SGHTS, CDR2 YDEGEE. Trimming removed 3 bases from V and 3 bases from J; junction bases left unmatched: 5. As DNA, the CDR3 is TGTGCCAGCAGCTCCGGACTAGCGGGCTTCTACGAGCAGTACTTC. As protein: CASSSGLAGFYEQYF.

The chain combines TRBV5-1 with TRBJ1-2; D call uncertain. This CDR3 is built from 14 residues. V was cut by 0 bases and J by 0 bases, with 6 bases left in between. The germline V gene has CDR1 SGHRS and CDR2 YFSETQ. DNA for the CDR3: TGCGCCAGCAGCTTGGCCCAGACTAACTATGGCTACACCTTC. Encoded protein: CASSLAQTNYGYTF.

The J gene is TRBJ1-2, the V gene TRBV5-1; D possibly corresponds to TRBD1 (5 bases). Trimming pared 7 bases from V and 1 base from J, leaving 14 bases between. Germline-derived CDR1 and CDR2 are SGHRS and YFSETQ. This CDR3 has 14 amino acids. Written as DNA, the CDR3 is TGCGCCAGCCGGGAGGGGTTCCTTAACTATGGCTACACCTTC. Protein sequence: CASREGFLNYGYTF.

V is TRBV18 and J is TRBJ2-4; no definite D call. CDR3 length equals 15 residues. The V end lost 0 bases, the J end lost 5 bases, and 11 bases lay between the germline ends. Germline V gene sequence: CDR1 KGHSH, CDR2 LQKENI. CDR3 DNA: TGTGCCAGCTCACCACCTTCTAGGGAACAAAACATTCAGTACTTC. This translates into CASSPPSREQNIQYF.